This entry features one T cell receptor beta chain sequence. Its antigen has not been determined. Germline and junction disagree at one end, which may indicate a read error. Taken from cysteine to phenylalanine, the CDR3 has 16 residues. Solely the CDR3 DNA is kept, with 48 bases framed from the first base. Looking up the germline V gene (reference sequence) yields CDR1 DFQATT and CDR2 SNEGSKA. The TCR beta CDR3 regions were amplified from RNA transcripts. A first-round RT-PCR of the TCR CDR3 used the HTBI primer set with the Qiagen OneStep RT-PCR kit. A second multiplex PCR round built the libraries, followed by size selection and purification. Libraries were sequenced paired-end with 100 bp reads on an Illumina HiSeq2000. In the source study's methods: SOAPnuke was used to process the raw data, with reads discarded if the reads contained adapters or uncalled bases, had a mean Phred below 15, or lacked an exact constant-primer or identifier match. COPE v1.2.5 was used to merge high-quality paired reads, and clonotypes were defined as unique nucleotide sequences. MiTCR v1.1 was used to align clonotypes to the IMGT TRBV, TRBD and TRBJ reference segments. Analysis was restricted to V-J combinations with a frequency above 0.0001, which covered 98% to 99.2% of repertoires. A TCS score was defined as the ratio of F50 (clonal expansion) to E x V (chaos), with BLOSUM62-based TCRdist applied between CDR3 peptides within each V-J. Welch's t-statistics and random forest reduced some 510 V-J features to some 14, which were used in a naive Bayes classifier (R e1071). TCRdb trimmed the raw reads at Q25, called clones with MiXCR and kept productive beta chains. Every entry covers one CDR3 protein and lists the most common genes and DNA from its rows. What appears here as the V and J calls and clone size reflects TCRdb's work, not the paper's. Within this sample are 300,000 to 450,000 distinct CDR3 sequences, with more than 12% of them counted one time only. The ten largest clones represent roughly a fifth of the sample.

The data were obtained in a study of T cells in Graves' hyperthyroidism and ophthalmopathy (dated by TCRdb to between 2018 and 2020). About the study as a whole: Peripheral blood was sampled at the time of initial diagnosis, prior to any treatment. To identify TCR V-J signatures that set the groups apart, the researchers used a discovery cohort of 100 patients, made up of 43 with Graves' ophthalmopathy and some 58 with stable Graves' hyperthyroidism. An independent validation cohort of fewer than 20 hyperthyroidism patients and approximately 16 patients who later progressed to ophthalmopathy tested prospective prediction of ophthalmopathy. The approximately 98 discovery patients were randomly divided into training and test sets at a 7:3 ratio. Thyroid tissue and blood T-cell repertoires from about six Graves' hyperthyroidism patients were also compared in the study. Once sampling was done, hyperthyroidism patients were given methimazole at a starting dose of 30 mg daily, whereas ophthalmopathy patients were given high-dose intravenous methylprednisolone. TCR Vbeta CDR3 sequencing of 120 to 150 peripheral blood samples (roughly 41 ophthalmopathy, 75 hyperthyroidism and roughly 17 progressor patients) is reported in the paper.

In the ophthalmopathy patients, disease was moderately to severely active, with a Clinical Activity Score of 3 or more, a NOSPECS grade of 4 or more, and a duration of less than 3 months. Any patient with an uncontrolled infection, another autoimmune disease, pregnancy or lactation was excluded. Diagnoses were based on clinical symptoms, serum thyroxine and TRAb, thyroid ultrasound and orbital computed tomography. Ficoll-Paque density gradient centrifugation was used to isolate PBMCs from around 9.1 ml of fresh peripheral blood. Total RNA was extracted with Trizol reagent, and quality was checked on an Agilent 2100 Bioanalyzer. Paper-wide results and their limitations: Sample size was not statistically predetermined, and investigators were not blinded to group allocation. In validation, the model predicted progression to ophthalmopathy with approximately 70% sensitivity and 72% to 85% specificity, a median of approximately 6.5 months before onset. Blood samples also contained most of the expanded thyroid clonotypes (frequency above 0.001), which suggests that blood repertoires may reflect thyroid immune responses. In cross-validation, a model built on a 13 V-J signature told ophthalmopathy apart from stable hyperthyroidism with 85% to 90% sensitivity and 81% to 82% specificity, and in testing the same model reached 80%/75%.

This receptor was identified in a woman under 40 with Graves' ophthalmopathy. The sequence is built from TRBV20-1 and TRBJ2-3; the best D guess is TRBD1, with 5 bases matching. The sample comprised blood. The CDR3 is CSVRSTRVAWVHTQYF. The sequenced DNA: TGCAGTGTTAGATCAACCAGGGTTGCCTGGGTCCATACGCAGTATTTT.